This T cell receptor (beta chain) was recorded in a study of blood T cell repertoires in COVID-19. Background on the study: Samples of COVID-19 (acute and convalescent) were obtained from the United States, Italy and Spain. From T cells, B-cell-depleted T cells, or PBMCs came the material, which was cDNA or gDNA.

CDR3 size: 14 residues. Looked up from germline, CDR1 is MNHEY and CDR2 is SVGAGI. V was clipped by 4 bases and J by 5 bases, with 14 bases between them. In the authors' methods: Estimation of nucleated cell counts relied on the amplification of reference gene primers. Profiling relied on immunoSEQ multiplex PCR, and the TCRdb table lists in-frame clones only, not all of them. V and J calls and clone size are given by that table; D and trimming were obtained from the DNA. The sample has 70,000 to 95,000 clones; about 90% are singletons. The rearrangement joins TRBV6-5 to TRBJ1-2; tentatively, D is TRBD1 (6 bases). This TCR came from a human donor with active COVID-19. The donor label of this sample is uncertain. The specimen sequenced was peripheral blood. The CDR3 sequence: CASSFAKQGYGYTF. Written as DNA, the CDR3 is TGTGCCAGCAGTTTCGCGAAACAGGGTTATGGCTACACCTTC.